This TCR beta chain was sequenced in a study of monozygotic twins with inflammatory bowel disease. Study results and caveats: Relative clonotype sharing with others was diminished in IBD patients versus healthy twins, particularly with disease activity.

TCRdb re-called the 5' RACE reads; one entry per CDR3 protein, DNA not given. The sample data list roughly 100,000 distinct CDR3 sequences. About this clonotype itself: Antigen: not known.

CDR1 is SGHTA, CDR2 FQGNSA, per germline. CDR3 length: 12 residues. The sample taken for sequencing was blood. The chain combines TRBV7-2 with TRBJ2-7; TCRdb lists TRBD1, though no DNA is available to test this call. This TCR came from a human donor with ulcerative colitis or Crohn's disease, or a healthy co-twin of an affected twin (not recorded which). CDR3 sequence reads: CASSSPGSSQYF.